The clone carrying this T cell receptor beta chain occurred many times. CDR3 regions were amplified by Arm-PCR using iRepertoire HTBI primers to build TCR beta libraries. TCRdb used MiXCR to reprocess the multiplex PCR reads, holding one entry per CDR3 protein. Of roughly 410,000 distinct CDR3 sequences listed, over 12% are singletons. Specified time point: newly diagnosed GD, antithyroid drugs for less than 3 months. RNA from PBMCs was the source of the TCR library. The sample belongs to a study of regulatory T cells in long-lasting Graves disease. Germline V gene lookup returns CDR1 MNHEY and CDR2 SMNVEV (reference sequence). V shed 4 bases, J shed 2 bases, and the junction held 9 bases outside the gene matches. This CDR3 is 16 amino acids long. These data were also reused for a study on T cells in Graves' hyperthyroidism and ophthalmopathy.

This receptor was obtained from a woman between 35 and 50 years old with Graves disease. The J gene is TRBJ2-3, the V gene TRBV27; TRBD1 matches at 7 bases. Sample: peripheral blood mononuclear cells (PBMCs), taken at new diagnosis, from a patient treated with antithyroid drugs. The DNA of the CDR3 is TGTGCCAGCAGTTCCATGGACAGGAACCCCACAGATACGCAGTATTTT. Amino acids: CASSSMDRNPTDTQYF.